These T cell receptor beta chains were read from a single sample in a study of T cell responses to AZD1222 COVID-19 vaccine. TCRdb's table, derived via immunoSEQ multiplex PCR, lists solely in-frame clones and lacks some. The sample shows around 150,000 clones, more than 70% of them seen only once. The sample consisted of peripheral blood, taken on day 0 of AZD1222 vaccination. These receptors originate from an adult in good health. CDR3s include the opening cysteine and the closing phenylalanine or tryptophan. Fields, in order: clone size, J gene, V gene, D gene, CDR3 protein, CDR3 DNA. The D gene is left open where the match is weak. Only some rows state a clone size, as once, few, many or a class for expanded clones.

clone_size: .; j_call: TRBJ1-1; v_call: TRBV27; d_call: .; cdr3_aa: CASSPGGRPTGKAFF; cdr3_nt: TGTGCCAGCAGTCCCGGGGGGAGACCGACTGGTAAAGCTTTCTTT
clone_size: .; j_call: TRBJ1-2; v_call: TRBV6-5; d_call: TRBD1; cdr3_aa: CASRGTGTDGYTF; cdr3_nt: TGTGCCAGCAGGGGGACAGGGACTGATGGCTACACCTTC
clone_size: .; j_call: TRBJ2-3; v_call: TRBV30; d_call: .; cdr3_aa: CAWSGPLGGRTDTQYF; cdr3_nt: TGTGCCTGGAGTGGTCCCCTCGGGGGCAGGACAGATACGCAGTATTTT
clone_size: once; j_call: TRBJ2-7; v_call: TRBV5-1; d_call: .; cdr3_aa: CASSLGDAGTEQYF; cdr3_nt: TGCGCCAGCAGCCTGGGGGACGCCGGGACCGAGCAGTACTTC
clone_size: .; j_call: TRBJ1-2; v_call: TRBV2; d_call: .; cdr3_aa: CASTDWGNGYTF; cdr3_nt: TGTGCCAGCACTGATTGGGGTAATGGCTACACCTTC
clone_size: .; j_call: TRBJ1-6; v_call: TRBV19; d_call: TRBD1; cdr3_aa: CASGGQRGPSSYNSPLHF; cdr3_nt: TGTGCCAGTGGGGGACAGAGAGGCCCGAGCTCCTATAATTCACCCCTCCACTTT
clone_size: .; j_call: TRBJ1-6; v_call: TRBV7-2; d_call: .; cdr3_aa: CASSLWWGGDSPLHF; cdr3_nt: TGTGCCAGCAGCTTATGGTGGGGGGGCGATTCACCCCTCCACTTT
clone_size: few; j_call: TRBJ2-5; v_call: TRBV7-3; d_call: .; cdr3_aa: CASSLGSGAGQGETQYF; cdr3_nt: TGTGCCAGCAGCTTAGGGAGTGGAGCGGGTCAAGGGGAGACCCAGTACTTC
clone_size: .; j_call: TRBJ1-3; v_call: TRBV3-1/TRBV3-2; d_call: .; cdr3_aa: CASTRGTGNTIYF; cdr3_nt: TGTGCCTCAACCCGGGGGACTGGAAACACCATATATTTT
clone_size: .; j_call: TRBJ1-6; v_call: TRBV6-6; d_call: .; cdr3_aa: CASNPTASNSPLHF; cdr3_nt: TGTGCCAGCAACCCGACAGCGAGTAATTCACCCCTCCACTTT
clone_size: .; j_call: TRBJ1-1; v_call: TRBV24-1; d_call: .; cdr3_aa: CATSDRQVKGAFF; cdr3_nt: TGTGCCACCAGCGACCGACAGGTGAAAGGGGCTTTCTTT
clone_size: .; j_call: TRBJ2-7; v_call: TRBV28; d_call: .; cdr3_aa: CASSLKSYEQYF; cdr3_nt: TGTGCCAGCAGTTTAAAGTCCTACGAGCAGTACTTC
clone_size: .; j_call: TRBJ2-1; v_call: TRBV11-3; d_call: TRBD2; cdr3_aa: CASSLGTSGINEQFF; cdr3_nt: TGTGCCAGCAGCTTAGGGACTAGCGGGATTAATGAGCAGTTCTTC